This T cell receptor (beta chain) was sequenced during a study of radiotherapy plus CTLA-4 blockade in lung cancer. General study points: Tumor-origin TCR clones grew in blood after radiotherapy plus ipilimumab.

The germline CDR1 and CDR2 sequences are SGHRS and YFSETQ. The V end lost 3 bases, the J end lost 0 bases, and 13 bases lay between the germline ends. CDR3 length: 16 residues. This table comes from immunoSEQ multiplex PCR, and its TCRdb copy is limited to in-frame clones, with some not included. The sample includes about 86,000 clones, roughly four fifths of them seen just once. A remark on this clone: Its antigen is still unknown.

This sequence was found in a human donor with non-small cell lung cancer who had stable disease on radiotherapy plus ipilimumab. The sequencing used peripheral blood, collected from a patient treated with radiotherapy plus ipilimumab. The chain is built from TRBV5-1 and TRBJ2-1; the D gene is possibly TRBD2 (6 bases). CDR3 nucleotides: TGCGCCAGCAGCTCCCACCGGGGGATCTCCTACAATGAGCAGTTCTTC. Protein product: CASSSHRGISYNEQFF. The full variable domain, in which reference TRBV5-1 and TRBJ2-1 provide the parts outside the CDR3, is KAGVTQTPRYLIKTRGQQVTLSCSPISGHRSVSWYQQTPGQGLQFLFEYFSETQRNKGNFPGRFSGRQFSNSRSEMNVSTLELGDSALYLCASSSHRGISYNEQFFGPGTRLTVL.